This T cell receptor (beta chain) comes out of a study of neurological immune-mediated disorders. Overall study results and limits: It was HTLV-1-associated myelopathy that showed the most TCR clonal expansion, while multiple sclerosis showed the least, falling below healthy controls.

The CDR3 spans 12 residues. From germline, CDR1 is SQVTM and CDR2 ANQGSEA. V lost 6 bases and J lost 4; bases outside the gene matches: 4. This clonotype has at least ten counts. Its antigen is unidentified. TCRdb analysed the 5' RACE reads with MiXCR anew, one entry per CDR3 protein. The sample has tens of thousands of distinct CDR3 sequences, just under 4% seen once; the top ten hold about 2%. This chain links TRBV29-1 with TRBJ1-2, with 8 bases that match TRBD1. The receptor was isolated from a woman aged 40 to 49 with multiple sclerosis. The sample comprised CD4+ T cells from blood. Here the CDR3 reads CSVDGTGYGYTF. The CDR3 region has the DNA TGCAGCGTCGACGGGACAGGCTATGGCTACACCTTC.